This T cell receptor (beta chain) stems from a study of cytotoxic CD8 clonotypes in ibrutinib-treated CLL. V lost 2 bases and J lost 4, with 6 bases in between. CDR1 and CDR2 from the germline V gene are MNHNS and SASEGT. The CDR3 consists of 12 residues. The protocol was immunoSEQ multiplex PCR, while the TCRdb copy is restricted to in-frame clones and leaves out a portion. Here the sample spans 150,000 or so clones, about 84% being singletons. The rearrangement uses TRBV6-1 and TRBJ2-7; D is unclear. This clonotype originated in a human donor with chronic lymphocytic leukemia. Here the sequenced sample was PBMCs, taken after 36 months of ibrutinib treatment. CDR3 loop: CASSEFRYEQYF. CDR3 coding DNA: TGTGCCAGCAGTGAATTCAGATACGAGCAGTACTTC.